The clone carrying this T cell receptor beta chain showed up many times. CDR3 length: 13 amino acids. Germline V lookup: CDR1 SGHAT, CDR2 FQNNGV. Trimming stripped 1 base from V and 4 bases from J, with 4 bases between. The TCR library protocol was used to attach unique molecular identifiers. These identifiers were attached to individual cDNA molecules. TCRdb redid the calling of the 5' RACE reads with MiXCR, one entry per CDR3 protein. The table has 26,000 or so distinct CDR3 sequences, 4.5% to 7% seen once; the top ten hold 2% to 2.5%. The sample is drawn from a study of early T cells in non-severe SARS-CoV-2 infection.

The chain links TRBV11-2 to TRBJ2-2, with no clear D. Sequencing used whole blood. This receptor was obtained from an adult who was a healthcare worker with PCR-confirmed SARS-CoV-2 infection or an uninfected control (not recorded which). The CDR3 sequence: CASSLVVTGELFF. The CDR3 bases are TGTGCCAGCAGCTTAGTGGTCACCGGGGAGCTGTTTTTT.